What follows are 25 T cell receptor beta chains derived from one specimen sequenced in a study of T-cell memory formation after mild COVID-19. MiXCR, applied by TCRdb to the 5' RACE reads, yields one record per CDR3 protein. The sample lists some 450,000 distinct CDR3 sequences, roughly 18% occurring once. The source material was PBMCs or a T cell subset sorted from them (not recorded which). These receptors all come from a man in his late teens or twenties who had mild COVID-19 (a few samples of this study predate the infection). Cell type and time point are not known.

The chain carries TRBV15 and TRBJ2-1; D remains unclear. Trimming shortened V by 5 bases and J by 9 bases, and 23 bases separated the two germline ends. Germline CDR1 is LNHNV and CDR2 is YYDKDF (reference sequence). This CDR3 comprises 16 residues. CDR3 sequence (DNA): TGTGCCACCAGCGCAGAGATCGGTCGGAAAAGCTCTGAGCAGTTCTTC. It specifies CATSAEIGRKSSEQFF.

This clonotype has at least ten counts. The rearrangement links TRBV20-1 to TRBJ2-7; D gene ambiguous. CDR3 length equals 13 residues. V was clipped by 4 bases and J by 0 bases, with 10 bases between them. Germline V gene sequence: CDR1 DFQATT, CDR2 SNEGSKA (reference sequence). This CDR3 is CSAKGLGSYEQYV. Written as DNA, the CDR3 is TGCAGTGCTAAGGGCCTGGGCTCCTACGAGCAGTACGTC.

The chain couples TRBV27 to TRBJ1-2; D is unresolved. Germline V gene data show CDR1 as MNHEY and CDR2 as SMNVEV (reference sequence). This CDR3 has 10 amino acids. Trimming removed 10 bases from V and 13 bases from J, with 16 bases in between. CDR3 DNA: TGTGCCATTCCACAGCCGGGGTTCACCTTC. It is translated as CAIPQPGFTF.

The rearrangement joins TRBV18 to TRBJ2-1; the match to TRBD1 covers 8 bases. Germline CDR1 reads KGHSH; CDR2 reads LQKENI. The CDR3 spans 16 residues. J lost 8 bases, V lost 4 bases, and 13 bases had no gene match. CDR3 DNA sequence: TGTGCCAGCTCACGGCAGGGGGCGGGCGGCAAGGATGAGCAGTTCTTC. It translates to CASSRQGAGGKDEQFF.

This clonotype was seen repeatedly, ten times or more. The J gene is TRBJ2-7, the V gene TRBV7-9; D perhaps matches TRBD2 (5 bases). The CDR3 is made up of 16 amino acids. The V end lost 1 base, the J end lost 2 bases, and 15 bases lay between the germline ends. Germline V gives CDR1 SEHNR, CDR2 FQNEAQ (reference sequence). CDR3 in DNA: TGTGCCAGCAGCTTAGTTTCAGGAGGCTTTCCCTACGAGCAGTACTTC. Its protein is CASSLVSGGFPYEQYF.

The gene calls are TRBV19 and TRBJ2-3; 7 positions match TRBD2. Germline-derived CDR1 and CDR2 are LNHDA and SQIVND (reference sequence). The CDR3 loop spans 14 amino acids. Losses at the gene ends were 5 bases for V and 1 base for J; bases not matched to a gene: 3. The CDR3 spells CASSAGDGTDTQYF. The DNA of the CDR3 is TGTGCCAGTAGTGCGGGGGATGGCACAGATACGCAGTATTTT.

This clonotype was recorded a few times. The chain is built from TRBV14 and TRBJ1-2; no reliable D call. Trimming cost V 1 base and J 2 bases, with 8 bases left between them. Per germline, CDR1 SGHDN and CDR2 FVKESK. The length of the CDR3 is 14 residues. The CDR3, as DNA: TGTGCCAGCAGCCAAGGGGTAACCAACTATGGCTACACCTTC. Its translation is CASSQGVTNYGYTF.

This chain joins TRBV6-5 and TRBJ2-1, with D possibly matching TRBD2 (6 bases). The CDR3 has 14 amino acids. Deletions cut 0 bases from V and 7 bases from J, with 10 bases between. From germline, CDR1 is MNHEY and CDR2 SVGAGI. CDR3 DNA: TGTGCCAGCAGTTACTCTTGGAGGGCGAATGAGCAGTTCTTC. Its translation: CASSYSWRANEQFF.

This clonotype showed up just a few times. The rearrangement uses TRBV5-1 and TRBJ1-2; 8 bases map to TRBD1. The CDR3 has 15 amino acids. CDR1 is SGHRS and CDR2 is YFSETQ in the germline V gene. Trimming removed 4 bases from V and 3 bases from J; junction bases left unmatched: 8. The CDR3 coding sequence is TGCGCCAGCAGCCCACAGGGGGAACCCGACTATGGCTACACCTTC. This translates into CASSPQGEPDYGYTF.

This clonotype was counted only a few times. CDR3 sequence: CASTRGQASYNSPLHF. The CDR3 region has the DNA TGTGCCAGCACCAGGGGCCAGGCCTCCTATAATTCACCCCTCCACTTT. The chain links TRBV6-5 to TRBJ1-6; D might be TRBD1 (6 bases). This CDR3 has 16 amino acids. Trimming removed 7 bases from V and 0 bases from J, with 13 bases in between. Germline values: CDR1 MNHEY, CDR2 SVGAGI.

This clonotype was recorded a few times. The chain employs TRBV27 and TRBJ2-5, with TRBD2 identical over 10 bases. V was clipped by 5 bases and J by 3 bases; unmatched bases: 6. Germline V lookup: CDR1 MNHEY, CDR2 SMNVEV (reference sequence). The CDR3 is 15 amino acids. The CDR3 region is CASSEERGGKETQYF. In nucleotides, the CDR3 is TGTGCCAGCAGTGAGGAGCGGGGGGGCAAAGAGACCCAGTACTTC.

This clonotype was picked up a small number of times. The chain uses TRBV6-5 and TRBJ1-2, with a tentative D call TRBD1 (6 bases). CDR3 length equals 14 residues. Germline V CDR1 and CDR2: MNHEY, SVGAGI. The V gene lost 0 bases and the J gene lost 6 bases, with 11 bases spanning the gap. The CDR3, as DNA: TGTGCCAGCAGTTACTCGAGGGGGGAGAATGGCTACACCTTC. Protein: CASSYSRGENGYTF.

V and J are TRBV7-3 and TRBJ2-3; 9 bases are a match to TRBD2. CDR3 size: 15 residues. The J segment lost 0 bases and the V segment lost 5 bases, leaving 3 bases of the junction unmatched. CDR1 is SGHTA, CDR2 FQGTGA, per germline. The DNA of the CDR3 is TGTGCCAGCAGCAGCGGGGGGACGAGCACAGATACGCAGTATTTT. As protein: CASSSGGTSTDTQYF.

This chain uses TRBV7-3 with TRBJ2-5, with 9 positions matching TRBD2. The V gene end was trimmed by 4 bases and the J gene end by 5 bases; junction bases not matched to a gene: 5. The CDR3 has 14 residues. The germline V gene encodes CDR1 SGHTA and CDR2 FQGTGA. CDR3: CASSSRGGGETQYF. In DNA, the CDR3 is TGTGCCAGCAGCTCGCGGGGGGGAGGGGAGACCCAGTACTTC.

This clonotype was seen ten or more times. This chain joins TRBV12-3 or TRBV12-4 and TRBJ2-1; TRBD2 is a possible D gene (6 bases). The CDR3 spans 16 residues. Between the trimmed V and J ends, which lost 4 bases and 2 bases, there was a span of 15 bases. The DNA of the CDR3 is TGTGCCAGCAGTTCCGGGGGTTGGGAGCCCTACAATGAGCAGTTCTTC. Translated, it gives CASSSGGWEPYNEQFF.

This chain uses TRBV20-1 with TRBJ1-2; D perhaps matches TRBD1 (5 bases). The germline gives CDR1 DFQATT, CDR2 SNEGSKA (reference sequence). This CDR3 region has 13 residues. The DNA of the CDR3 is TGCAGCCACTCTAGGGGCGGAGAGTATGGCTACACCTTC. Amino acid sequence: CSHSRGGEYGYTF.

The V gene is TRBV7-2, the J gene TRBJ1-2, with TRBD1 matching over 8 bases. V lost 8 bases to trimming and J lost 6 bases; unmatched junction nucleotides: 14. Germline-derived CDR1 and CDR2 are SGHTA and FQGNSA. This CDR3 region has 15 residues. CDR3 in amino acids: CASGFRTGSSDGYTF. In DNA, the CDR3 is TGTGCCAGCGGTTTCCGGACAGGGAGTTCGGATGGCTACACCTTC.

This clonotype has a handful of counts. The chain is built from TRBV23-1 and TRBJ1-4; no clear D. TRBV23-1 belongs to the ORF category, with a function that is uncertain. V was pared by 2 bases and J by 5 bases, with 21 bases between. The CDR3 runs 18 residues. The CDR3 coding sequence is TGCGCCAGCAGTCAACCTTTGGGAGTGCTGTCGGGGAATGAAAAACTGTTTTTT. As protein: CASSQPLGVLSGNEKLFF.

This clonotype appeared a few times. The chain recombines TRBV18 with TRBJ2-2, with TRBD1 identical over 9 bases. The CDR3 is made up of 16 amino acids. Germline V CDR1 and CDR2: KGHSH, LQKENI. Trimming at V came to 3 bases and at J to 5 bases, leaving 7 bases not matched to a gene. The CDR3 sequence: CASSPIGTGRTGELFF. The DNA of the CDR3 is TGTGCCAGCTCACCGATCGGGACAGGGAGGACCGGGGAGCTGTTTTTT.

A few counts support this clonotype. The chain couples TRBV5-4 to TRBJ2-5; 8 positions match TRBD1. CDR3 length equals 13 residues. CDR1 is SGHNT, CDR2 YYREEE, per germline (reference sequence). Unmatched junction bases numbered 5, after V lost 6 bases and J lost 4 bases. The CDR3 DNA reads TGTGCCAGCACACTGGGGACAGGAGAGACCCAGTACTTC. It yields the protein CASTLGTGETQYF.

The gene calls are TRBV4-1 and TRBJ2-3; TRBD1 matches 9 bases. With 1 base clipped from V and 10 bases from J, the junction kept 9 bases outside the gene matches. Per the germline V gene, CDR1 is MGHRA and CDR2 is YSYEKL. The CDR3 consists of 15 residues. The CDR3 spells CASSQVGTGWEAQYF. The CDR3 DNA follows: TGCGCCAGCAGCCAAGTCGGGACAGGGTGGGAGGCGCAGTATTTT.

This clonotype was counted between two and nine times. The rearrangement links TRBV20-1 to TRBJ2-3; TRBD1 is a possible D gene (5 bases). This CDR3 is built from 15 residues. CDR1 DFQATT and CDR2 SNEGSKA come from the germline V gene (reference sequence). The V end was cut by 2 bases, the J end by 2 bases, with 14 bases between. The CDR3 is CSARQGSKFTDTQYF. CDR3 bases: TGCAGTGCTAGACAGGGCAGCAAGTTCACAGATACGCAGTATTTT.

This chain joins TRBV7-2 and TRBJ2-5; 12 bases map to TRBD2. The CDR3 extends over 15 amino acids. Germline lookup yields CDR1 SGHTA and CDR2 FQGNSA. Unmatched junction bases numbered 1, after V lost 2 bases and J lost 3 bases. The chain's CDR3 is CASSLRLAGEETQYF. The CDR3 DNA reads TGTGCCAGCAGCTTAAGACTAGCGGGGGAAGAGACCCAGTACTTC. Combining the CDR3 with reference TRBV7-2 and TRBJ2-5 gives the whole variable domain GAGVSQSPSNKVTEKGKDVELRCDPISGHTALYWYRQSLGQGLEFLIYFQGNSAPDKSGLPSDRFSAERTGGSVSTLTIQRTQQEDSAVYLCASSLRLAGEETQYFGPGTRLLVL.

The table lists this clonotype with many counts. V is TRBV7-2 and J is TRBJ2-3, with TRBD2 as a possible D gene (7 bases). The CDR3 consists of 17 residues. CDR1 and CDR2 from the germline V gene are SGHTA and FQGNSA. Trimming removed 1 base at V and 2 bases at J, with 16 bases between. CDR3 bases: TGTGCCAGCAGCTTAGTCGGGGGGCCCATGAACACAGATACGCAGTATTTT. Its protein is CASSLVGGPMNTDTQYF. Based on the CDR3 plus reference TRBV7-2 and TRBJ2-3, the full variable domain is GAGVSQSPSNKVTEKGKDVELRCDPISGHTALYWYRQSLGQGLEFLIYFQGNSAPDKSGLPSDRFSAERTGGSVSTLTIQRTQQEDSAVYLCASSLVGGPMNTDTQYFGPGTRLTVL.

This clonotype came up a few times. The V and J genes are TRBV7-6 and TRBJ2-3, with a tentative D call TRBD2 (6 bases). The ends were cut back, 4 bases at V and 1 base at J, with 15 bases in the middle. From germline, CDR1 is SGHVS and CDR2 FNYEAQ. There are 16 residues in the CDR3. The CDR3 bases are TGTGCCAGCAGCTGGGCCGGGGGAAGAGGCACAGATACGCAGTATTTT. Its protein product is CASSWAGGRGTDTQYF.